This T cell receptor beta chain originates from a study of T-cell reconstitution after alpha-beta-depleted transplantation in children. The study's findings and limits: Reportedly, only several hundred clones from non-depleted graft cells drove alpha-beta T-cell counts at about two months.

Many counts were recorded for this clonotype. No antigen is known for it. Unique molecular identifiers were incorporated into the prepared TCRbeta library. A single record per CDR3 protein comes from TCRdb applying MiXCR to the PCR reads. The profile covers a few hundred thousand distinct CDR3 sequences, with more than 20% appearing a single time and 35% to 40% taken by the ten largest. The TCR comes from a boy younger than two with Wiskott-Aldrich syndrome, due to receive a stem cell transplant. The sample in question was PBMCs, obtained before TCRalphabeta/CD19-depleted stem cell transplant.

The CDR3 spells CASSLGTGSGNTIYF. The CDR3 nucleotides read TGTGCCAGCAGCTTAGGGACAGGGTCTGGAAACACCATATATTTT. V usage is TRBV7-8 and J usage is TRBJ1-3; TRBD1 matches 8 bases. V shed 1 base and J 1 base; nucleotides not matched to a gene: 0. CDR3 size: 15 residues. Germline CDR1 is SGHVS and CDR2 is FQNEAQ.